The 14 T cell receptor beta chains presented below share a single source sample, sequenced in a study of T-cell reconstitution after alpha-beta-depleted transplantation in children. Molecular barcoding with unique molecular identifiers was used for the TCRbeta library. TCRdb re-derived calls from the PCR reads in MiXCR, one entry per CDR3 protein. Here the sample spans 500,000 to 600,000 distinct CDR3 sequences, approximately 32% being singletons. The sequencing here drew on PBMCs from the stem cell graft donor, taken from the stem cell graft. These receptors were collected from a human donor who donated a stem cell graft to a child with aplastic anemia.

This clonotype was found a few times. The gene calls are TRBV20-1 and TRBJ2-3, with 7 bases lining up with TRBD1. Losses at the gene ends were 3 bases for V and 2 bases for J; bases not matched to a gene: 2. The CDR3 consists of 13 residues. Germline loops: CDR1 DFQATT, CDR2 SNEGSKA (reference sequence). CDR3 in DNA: TGCAGTGCTAGGGACAGGTTCACAGATACGCAGTATTTT. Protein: CSARDRFTDTQYF.

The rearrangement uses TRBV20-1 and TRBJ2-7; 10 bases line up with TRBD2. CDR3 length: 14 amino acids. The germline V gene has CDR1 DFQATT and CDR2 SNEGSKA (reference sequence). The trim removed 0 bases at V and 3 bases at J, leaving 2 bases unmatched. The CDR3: CSARDSGRDYEQYF. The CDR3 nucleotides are TGCAGTGCTAGAGACAGCGGGAGGGACTACGAGCAGTACTTC.

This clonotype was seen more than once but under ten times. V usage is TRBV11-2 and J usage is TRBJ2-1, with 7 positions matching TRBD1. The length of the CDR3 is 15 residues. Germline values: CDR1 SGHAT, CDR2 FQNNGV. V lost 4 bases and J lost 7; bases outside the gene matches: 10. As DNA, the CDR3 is TGTGCCAGCAGCTCCCGACAGGGAAGGGAAAATGAGCAGTTCTTC. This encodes CASSSRQGRENEQFF.

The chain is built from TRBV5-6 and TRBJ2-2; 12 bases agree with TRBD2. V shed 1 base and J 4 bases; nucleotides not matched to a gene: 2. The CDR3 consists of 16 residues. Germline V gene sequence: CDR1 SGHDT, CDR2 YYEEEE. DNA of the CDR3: TGTGCCAGCAGCTTGCCTAGCGGGAGGGGCACCGGGGAGCTGTTTTTT. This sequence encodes CASSLPSGRGTGELFF.

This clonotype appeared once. CDR3 coding DNA: TGTGCCAGCAGCCCGGCTCGGGGCATTAGCAATCAGCCCCAGCATTTT. Its protein product is CASSPARGISNQPQHF. The chain is built from TRBV6-2 or TRBV6-3 and TRBJ1-5; the D gene is possibly TRBD1 (5 bases). V dropped 6 bases and J dropped 0 bases, with 15 bases sitting between them. The CDR3 has 16 residues. Germline V gene data show CDR1 as MNHEY and CDR2 as SVGEGT.

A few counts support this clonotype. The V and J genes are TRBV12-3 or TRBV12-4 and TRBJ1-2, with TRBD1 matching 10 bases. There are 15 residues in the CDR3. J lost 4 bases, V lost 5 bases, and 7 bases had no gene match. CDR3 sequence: CASSLRTGGGYGYTF. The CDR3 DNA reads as TGTGCCAGCAGTCTACGGACAGGGGGAGGCTATGGCTACACCTTC.

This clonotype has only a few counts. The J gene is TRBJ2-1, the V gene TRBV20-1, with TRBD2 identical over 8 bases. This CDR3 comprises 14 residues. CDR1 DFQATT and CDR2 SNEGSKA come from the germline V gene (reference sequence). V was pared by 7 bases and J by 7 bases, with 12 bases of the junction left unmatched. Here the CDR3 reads CSGETAGDYNEQFF. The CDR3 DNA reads TGCAGTGGGGAGACAGCGGGAGACTATAATGAGCAGTTCTTC.

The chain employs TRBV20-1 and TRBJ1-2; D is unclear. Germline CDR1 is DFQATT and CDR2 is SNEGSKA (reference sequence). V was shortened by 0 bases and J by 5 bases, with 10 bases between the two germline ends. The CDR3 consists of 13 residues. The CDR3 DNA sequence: TGCAGTGCTAGAGAGAACAGTGGATATGGCTACACCTTC. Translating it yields CSARENSGYGYTF.

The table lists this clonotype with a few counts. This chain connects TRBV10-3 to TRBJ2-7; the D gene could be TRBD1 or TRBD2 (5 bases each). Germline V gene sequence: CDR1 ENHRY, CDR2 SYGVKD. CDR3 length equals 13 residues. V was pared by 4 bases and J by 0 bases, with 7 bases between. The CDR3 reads CAISAGSSYEQYF. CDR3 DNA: TGTGCCATCAGTGCAGGGAGCTCCTACGAGCAGTACTTC.

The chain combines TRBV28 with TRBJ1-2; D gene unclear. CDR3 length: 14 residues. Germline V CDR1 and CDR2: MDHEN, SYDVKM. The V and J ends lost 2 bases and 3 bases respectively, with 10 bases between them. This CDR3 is CASSLGIGDYGYTF. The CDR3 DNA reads TGTGCCAGCAGTTTAGGGATCGGGGACTATGGCTACACCTTC.

The CDR3 DNA follows: TGTGCCAGCAGTTTCAGGAGCGGCATGATTACCGGGGAGCTGTTTTTT. It yields the protein CASSFRSGMITGELFF. The J gene is TRBJ2-2, the V gene TRBV6-2 or TRBV6-3; D possibly corresponds to TRBD2 (5 bases). The V end was cut by 4 bases, the J end by 5 bases, with 17 bases between. The CDR3 totals 16 residues. Germline V lookup: CDR1 MNHEY, CDR2 SVGEGT.

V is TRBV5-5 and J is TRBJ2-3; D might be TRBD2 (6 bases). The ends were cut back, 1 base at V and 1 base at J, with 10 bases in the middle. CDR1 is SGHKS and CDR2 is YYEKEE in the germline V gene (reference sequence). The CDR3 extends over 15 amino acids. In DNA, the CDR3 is TGTGCCAGCAGCTTGTTAGCGGCGGGCACAGATACGCAGTATTTT. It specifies CASSLLAAGTDTQYF.

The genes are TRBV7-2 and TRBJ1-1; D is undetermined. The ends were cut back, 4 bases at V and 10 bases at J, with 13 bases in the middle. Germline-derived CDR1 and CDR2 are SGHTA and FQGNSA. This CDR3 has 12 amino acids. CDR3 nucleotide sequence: TGTGCCAGCAGCTCGGAACCTCCGGCAGCTTTCTTT. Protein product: CASSSEPPAAFF.

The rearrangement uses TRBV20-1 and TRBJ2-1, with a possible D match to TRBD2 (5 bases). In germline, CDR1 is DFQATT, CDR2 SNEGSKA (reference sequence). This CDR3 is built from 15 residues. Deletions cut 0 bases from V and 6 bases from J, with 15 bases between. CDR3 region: CSARDSAGSLNEQFF. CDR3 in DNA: TGCAGTGCTAGAGATTCGGCGGGCTCGCTCAATGAGCAGTTCTTC.